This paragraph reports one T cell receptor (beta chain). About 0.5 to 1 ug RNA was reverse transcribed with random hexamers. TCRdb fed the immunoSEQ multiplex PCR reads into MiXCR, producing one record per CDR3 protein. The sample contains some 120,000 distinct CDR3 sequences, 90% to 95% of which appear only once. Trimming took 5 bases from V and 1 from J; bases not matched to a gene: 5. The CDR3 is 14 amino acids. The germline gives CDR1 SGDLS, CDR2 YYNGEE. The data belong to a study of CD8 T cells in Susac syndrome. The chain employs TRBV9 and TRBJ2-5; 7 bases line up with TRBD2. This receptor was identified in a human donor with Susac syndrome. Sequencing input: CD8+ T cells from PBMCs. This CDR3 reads CASSPSGVQETQYF. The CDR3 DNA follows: TGTGCCAGCAGTCCTAGCGGAGTCCAAGAGACCCAGTACTTC.